This TCR beta chain was identified during a study of post-analysis software for immune sequencing data. Study conclusions and caveats: Samples from a shared batch, those prepared together, strongly co-clustered by F measure. About five TRBV segments were more frequent in patients than controls; TRBV5-6, TRBV5-1 and TRBV20-1 belonged to this group.

Of note for this clonotype: Antigen unknown.

In germline, CDR1 is MNHEY, CDR2 SMNVEV (reference sequence). Trimming took off 6 bases at V and 3 bases at J, with 6 bases between the two ends. CDR3 size: 12 residues. Each TCR beta cDNA library carried unique molecular identifiers. Input amounts of 1 to 10 million T cells were used. These gave about 500,000 cDNA molecules, so each molecule approximated one T cell. Each CDR3 protein gets one entry after TCRdb re-called the PCR reads with MiXCR. The data show hundreds of thousands of distinct CDR3 sequences, with just under 30% seen just once and 0.55% to 0.65% held by the top ten. This TCR came from a girl aged 10 to 17 with multiple sclerosis. The sequenced material came from blood. This chain connects TRBV27 to TRBJ2-4; D is unclear. The CDR3 bases are TGTGCCAGCAGCCTCGTCAAAAACATTCAGTACTTC. Amino acid sequence: CASSLVKNIQYF.